Ten or more counts support the clone carrying this TCR beta chain. Its antigen is unknown. Germline V gene sequence: CDR1 LGHDT, CDR2 YNNKEL (reference sequence). The V and J ends lost 1 base and 4 bases respectively, with 16 bases between them. The CDR3 contains 16 residues. The TCRbeta library incorporated unique molecular identifiers. TCRdb ran MiXCR on the PCR reads and lists one entry per CDR3 protein. The data show under 6,500 distinct CDR3 sequences, with roughly 15% seen just once and 84% held by the top ten. The sample comes from a study of T-cell reconstitution after alpha-beta-depleted transplantation in children. General study findings and limits: After one year, T-cell counts and TCRbeta diversity mostly came from new T cells. By about two months after transplant, alpha-beta T cells reportedly arose from several hundred graft clones that had expanded. Where some patients showed high TCRbeta diversity at day 60, it came from recipient T cells and thymic progenitors that had survived.

The specimen comprised PBMCs, mostly from graft donor cells, sampled 180 days after TCRalphabeta/CD19-depleted stem cell transplant. The chain joins TRBV3-1 to TRBJ2-5; D may be TRBD1 (7 bases). This receptor was identified in a patient aged 2-15 years who had a stem cell transplant for inherited bone marrow failure, so the T cells may come from the graft donor. CDR3 nucleotide sequence: TGTGCCAGCAGCCAAGCCGGCAGGGGGGCGGGAGAGACCCAGTACTTC. Translated, it gives CASSQAGRGAGETQYF.